One sample yielded the 31 T cell receptor beta chains listed below, sequenced in a study of blood T cell repertoires in COVID-19. TCRdb's copy holds only in-frame clones and misses some; the assay was immunoSEQ multiplex PCR. The repertoire holds 80,000 to 100,000 clones, with approximately 90% as singletons. The sequencing sample was made of peripheral blood. The receptors were sampled from a human donor with COVID-19, enrolled during active disease. The donor label of this sample is uncertain.

This clone has only one observation. The genes are TRBV11-1 and TRBJ2-1; 9 nucleotides align to TRBD1. The junction had 7 bases not matched to a gene; V was cut back by 6 bases and J by 7 bases. This CDR3 comprises 14 residues. Per germline, CDR1 SGHAT and CDR2 FQDESV (reference sequence). The CDR3 bases are TGTGCCAGCAGTTTACAGGGGGCGCGGAATGAGCAGTTCTTC. This gives the protein CASSLQGARNEQFF.

The chain has TRBV6-6 and TRBJ1-5; D call uncertain. Trimming shortened V by 6 bases and J by 6 bases, and 18 bases separated the two germline ends. CDR1 is MNHNY, CDR2 SVGAGI, per germline (reference sequence). The CDR3 is 15 amino acids. DNA for the CDR3: TGTGCCAGCAGCTCCCAGACGGGGTTCGGTCAGCCCCAGCATTTT. It is translated as CASSSQTGFGQPQHF.

The gene calls are TRBV3-1 (or the pseudogene TRBV3-2) and TRBJ2-1; 7 bases agree with TRBD2. Germline lookup yields CDR1 LGHDT and CDR2 YNNKEL (reference sequence). CDR3 length: 18 residues. J gave up 7 bases and V 3 bases, and 18 bases lay outside the gene matches. CDR3 in amino acids: CASSQRSPRLSGDNEQFF. CDR3 nucleotide sequence: TGTGCCAGCAGCCAGAGAAGTCCCAGGTTGAGCGGGGATAATGAGCAGTTCTTC.

The V and J genes are TRBV6-6 and TRBJ1-5; 8 bases map to TRBD1. Germline CDR1 and CDR2: MNHNY and SVGAGI (reference sequence). Germline trimming cut 5 bases from V and 1 base from J; bases unmatched to any gene: 4. The CDR3 extends over 15 amino acids. The CDR3 reads CASSTTGESNQPQHF. Written as DNA, the CDR3 is TGTGCCAGCAGTACGACAGGGGAGAGCAATCAGCCCCAGCATTTT.

The rearrangement joins TRBV6-6 to TRBJ2-5; 9 nucleotides match TRBD1. Losses at the gene ends were 5 bases for V and 1 base for J; bases not matched to a gene: 8. CDR3 length: 16 amino acids. Germline values: CDR1 MNHNY, CDR2 SVGAGI (reference sequence). In DNA form, the CDR3 reads TGTGCCAGCAGTCCACTAGGACAGGGGAGCCAAGAGACCCAGTACTTC. It translates to CASSPLGQGSQETQYF.

The chain joins TRBV11-1 to TRBJ1-1; TRBD1 might be the D (5 bases). This CDR3 region has 13 residues. The V end lost 6 bases, the J end lost 1 base, and 9 bases lay between the germline ends. Germline CDR1 reads SGHAT; CDR2 reads FQDESV (reference sequence). The CDR3 sequence is CASRTDPNTEAFF. The DNA for the CDR3 is TGTGCCAGCAGGACAGATCCGAACACTGAAGCTTTCTTT.

This rearrangement joins TRBV27 to TRBJ1-5; D possibly corresponds to TRBD1 (6 bases). V lost 3 bases to trimming and J lost 2 bases, with 11 bases between them. CDR1 is MNHEY, CDR2 SMNVEV, per germline (reference sequence). The length of the CDR3 is 15 residues. CDR3 in amino acids: CASSFRGIGNQPQHF. Written as DNA, the CDR3 is TGTGCCAGCAGTTTCAGGGGTATAGGCAATCAGCCCCAGCATTTT.

The rearrangement links TRBV29-1 to TRBJ2-7; D is perhaps TRBD2 (6 bases). V lost 7 bases to trimming and J lost 5 bases, with 12 bases between them. CDR1 and CDR2 (germline): SQVTM, ANQGSEA. The CDR3 is 11 residues long. The DNA for the CDR3 is TGCAGCGCAGGCCCGGGGGACGAGCAGTACTTC. Protein sequence: CSAGPGDEQYF.

The rearrangement links TRBV19 to TRBJ1-5, with 9 bases lining up with TRBD1. Per the germline V gene, CDR1 is LNHDA and CDR2 is SQIVND (reference sequence). The CDR3 loop spans 14 amino acids. Unmatched junction bases numbered 7, after V lost 6 bases and J lost 7 bases. DNA of the CDR3: TGTGCCAGTAGCCGTACAGGGGGCGAGCAGCCCCAGCATTTT. Its protein is CASSRTGGEQPQHF.

This rearrangement joins TRBV9 to TRBJ2-7; 7 bases are a match to TRBD1. With V trimmed by 0 bases and J by 3 bases, 6 bases remained unmatched. The germline V gene has CDR1 SGDLS and CDR2 YYNGEE. This CDR3 spans 15 amino acids. CDR3 loop: CASSVEQGNHYEQYF. The CDR3 coding sequence is TGTGCCAGCAGCGTAGAACAGGGGAATCACTACGAGCAGTACTTC.

This clone was recorded only once. CDR3 sequence reads: CASSGRGRGNTEAFF. For the CDR3, the DNA is TGTGCCAGCAGCGGCCGGGGGAGGGGGAACACTGAAGCTTTCTTT. The chain couples TRBV5-4 to TRBJ1-1, with D perhaps TRBD1 (5 bases). CDR3 size: 15 residues. V was clipped by 4 bases and J by 1 base, with 14 bases between them. Germline CDR1 reads SGHNT; CDR2 reads YYREEE (reference sequence).

The gene calls are TRBV3-1 (or the pseudogene TRBV3-2) and TRBJ2-5; TRBD2 aligns across 9 bases. This CDR3 spans 18 amino acids. J lost 2 bases, V lost 4 bases, and 14 bases had no gene match. Germline loops: CDR1 LGHDT, CDR2 YNNKEL (reference sequence). The chain's CDR3 is CASSPTGSRLAEQETQYF. CDR3 DNA: TGTGCCAGCAGCCCAACCGGGTCCCGACTAGCGGAACAAGAGACCCAGTACTTC.

J is TRBJ1-1 and V is TRBV30; D is ambiguous. CDR1 and CDR2 from the germline V gene are GTSNPN and SVGIG (reference sequence). The V end was cut by 5 bases, the J end by 4 bases, with 14 bases between. The CDR3 sequence is 13 residues long. The CDR3 DNA sequence: TGTGCCTGGCGGACCCTAGGAGGCACTGAAGCTTTCTTT. It translates to CAWRTLGGTEAFF.

This clone was seen only once. The J gene is TRBJ2-5, the V gene TRBV24-1; D is unclear. V lost 6 bases to trimming and J lost 5 bases, with 6 bases between them. The CDR3 has 11 residues. Germline values: CDR1 KGHDR, CDR2 SFDVKD. The CDR3: CATSLGETQYF. The CDR3 region has the DNA TGTGCCACCAGTCTCGGGGAGACCCAGTACTTC.

The chain employs TRBV19 and TRBJ2-7; TRBD1 is a possible D gene (5 bases). The CDR3 loop spans 15 amino acids. Looked up from germline, CDR1 is LNHDA and CDR2 is SQIVND (reference sequence). Trimming shortened V by 5 bases and J by 0 bases, and 14 bases separated the two germline ends. CDR3 residues: CASSRPDSSSYEQYF. The CDR3 nucleotides read TGTGCCAGTAGTCGACCCGACAGTAGCTCCTACGAGCAGTACTTC.

The chain carries TRBV3-1 (or the pseudogene TRBV3-2) and TRBJ2-1, with 8 bases aligning to TRBD1. V lost 4 bases and J lost 3; bases outside the gene matches: 8. The CDR3 sequence is 16 residues long. Germline V gene sequence: CDR1 LGHDT, CDR2 YNNKEL (reference sequence). In DNA, the CDR3 is TGTGCCAGCAGCCGTTTGACAGGGGCAAACTACAATGAGCAGTTCTTC. This gives the protein CASSRLTGANYNEQFF.

This chain joins TRBV6-1 and TRBJ1-6, with D possibly TRBD1 on 5 matching bases. Trimming took 1 base from V and 7 from J, leaving 14 bases between them. Per germline, CDR1 MNHNS and CDR2 SASEGT. The CDR3 runs 16 residues. The DNA for the CDR3 is TGTGCCAGCAGTGAAGACAGAGCAAGGGGAAATTCACCCCTCCACTTT. This translates into CASSEDRARGNSPLHF.

The rearrangement uses TRBV6-4 and TRBJ1-6; D is unresolved. This CDR3 has 12 amino acids. Germline CDR1 and CDR2: MRHNA and SNTAGT. Trimming cost V 6 bases and J 7 bases, with 7 bases left between them. CDR3 loop: CASRDGNSPLHF. The CDR3 bases are TGTGCCAGCAGGGACGGCAATTCACCCCTCCACTTT.

This rearrangement joins TRBV18 to TRBJ2-7; 10 bases match TRBD1. J was trimmed by 3 bases and V by 6 bases; bases with no gene match: 8. The length of the CDR3 is 15 residues. Germline CDR1 reads KGHSH; CDR2 reads LQKENI. The CDR3 sequence: CASSVSGQGLYEQYF. In DNA, the CDR3 is TGTGCCAGCTCGGTTTCGGGACAGGGGCTCTACGAGCAGTACTTC.

V gene TRBV4-1 combines with J gene TRBJ1-4; 10 bases are a match to TRBD1. The CDR3 covers 17 residues. The V segment lost 0 bases and the J segment 8 bases; nucleotides outside the gene matches: 9. Germline V gives CDR1 MGHRA, CDR2 YSYEKL. The DNA of the CDR3 is TGCGCCAGCAGCCAAGATCGTTCCGGGACAGGGGAAGAAAAACTGTTTTTT. Protein: CASSQDRSGTGEEKLFF.

This chain uses TRBV5-4 with TRBJ2-3; TRBD1 matches at 9 bases. Germline V lookup: CDR1 SGHNT, CDR2 YYREEE (reference sequence). The CDR3 runs to 14 residues. After removal of 4 bases from V and 4 bases from J, the junction contained 4 bases not matched to a gene. This chain's CDR3 is CASSGDREADTQYF. The CDR3 bases are TGTGCCAGCAGCGGGGACAGGGAGGCAGATACGCAGTATTTT.

This sequence joins TRBV3-1 (or the pseudogene TRBV3-2) and TRBJ2-1; D unclear. Germline lookup yields CDR1 LGHDT and CDR2 YNNKEL (reference sequence). Trimming cost V 1 base and J 0 bases, with 10 bases left between them. The CDR3 spans 16 residues. Written as DNA, the CDR3 is TGTGCCAGCAGCCAAGGCTCTACTGCCTCCTACAATGAGCAGTTCTTC. Protein product: CASSQGSTASYNEQFF.

The rearrangement joins TRBV3-1 (or the pseudogene TRBV3-2) to TRBJ2-5; 9 bases align to TRBD1. CDR3 length: 15 residues. Germline trimming cut 6 bases from V and 1 base from J; bases unmatched to any gene: 6. Germline CDR1 is LGHDT and CDR2 is YNNKEL (reference sequence). The CDR3 sequence is CASRPLTGGQETQYF. Here the CDR3 DNA reads TGTGCCAGCAGGCCCTTGACAGGGGGCCAAGAGACCCAGTACTTC.

V is TRBV4-2 and J is TRBJ2-2; the match to TRBD2 covers 8 bases. The junction had 5 bases not matched to a gene; V was cut back by 1 base and J by 1 base. Germline CDR1 reads LGHNA; CDR2 reads YNFKEQ. The length of the CDR3 is 17 residues. CDR3 residues: CASSQGTTSENTGELFF. CDR3 bases: TGTGCCAGCAGCCAAGGAACGACTAGCGAGAACACCGGGGAGCTGTTTTTT.

This chain uses TRBV6-5 with TRBJ2-2, with a tentative D call TRBD2 (6 bases). Per germline, CDR1 MNHEY and CDR2 SVGAGI. V was trimmed by 8 bases and J by 4 bases, leaving 14 bases between them. The CDR3 spans 14 residues. CDR3 residues: CASQKGGFTGELFF. As DNA, the CDR3 is TGTGCCAGCCAAAAGGGAGGATTCACCGGGGAGCTGTTTTTT.

The V call is TRBV5-1, the J call TRBJ1-5; a weak D match, TRBD1 (6 bases). V was pared by 7 bases and J by 6 bases, with 23 bases between. Germline CDR1 reads SGHRS; CDR2 reads YFSETQ. There are 16 residues in the CDR3. This chain's CDR3 is CASPRSPEQGVQPQHF. The CDR3 coding sequence is TGCGCCAGCCCACGCTCACCCGAACAGGGCGTTCAGCCCCAGCATTTT.

This chain links TRBV9 with TRBJ2-1; a possible D gene is TRBD2 (6 bases). The CDR3 is made up of 17 amino acids. The germline V gene encodes CDR1 SGDLS and CDR2 YYNGEE. V was trimmed by 0 bases and J by 0 bases, leaving 13 bases between them. DNA for the CDR3: TGTGCCAGCAGCGTAGGTCACGGGGGAAGCTCCTACAATGAGCAGTTCTTC. Its protein is CASSVGHGGSSYNEQFF.

This clone was seen only once. This rearrangement joins TRBV30 to TRBJ1-2; D is possibly TRBD1 (5 bases). With 0 bases removed from V and 1 base from J, the gap between germline ends came to 12 bases. CDR3 length: 15 residues. CDR1 and CDR2 (germline): GTSNPN, SVGIG (reference sequence). The CDR3 region is CAWSVEGVYNYGYTF. The CDR3 coding sequence is TGTGCCTGGAGTGTAGAAGGGGTATATAACTATGGCTACACCTTC.

The chain uses TRBV6-4 and TRBJ2-5; tentatively, D is TRBD2 (7 bases). CDR1 and CDR2 (germline): MRHNA, SNTAGT. V was trimmed by 2 bases and J by 2 bases, leaving 12 bases between them. The CDR3 sequence is 15 residues long. Here the CDR3 reads CASSDKAGAQETQYF. The CDR3 DNA reads as TGTGCCAGCAGTGACAAGGCGGGGGCACAAGAGACCCAGTACTTC.

The chain uses TRBV19 and TRBJ2-5, with 14 bases that match TRBD2. CDR3 length: 15 amino acids. V was pared by 3 bases and J by 10 bases, with 7 bases of the junction left unmatched. Germline assignment: CDR1 LNHDA and CDR2 SQIVND (reference sequence). The CDR3 loop is CASSMGLAGAGDQYF. As DNA, the CDR3 is TGTGCCAGTAGTATGGGACTAGCGGGGGCCGGGGACCAGTACTTC.

This clone was observed a few times. This chain joins TRBV18 and TRBJ2-7, with 8 nucleotides matching TRBD1. The V segment lost 3 bases and the J segment 0 bases; nucleotides outside the gene matches: 1. CDR3 length: 14 residues. Per the germline V gene, CDR1 is KGHSH and CDR2 is LQKENI. The CDR3 here is CASSPGTGSYEQYF. The CDR3, as DNA: TGTGCCAGCTCACCCGGGACAGGCTCCTACGAGCAGTACTTC.